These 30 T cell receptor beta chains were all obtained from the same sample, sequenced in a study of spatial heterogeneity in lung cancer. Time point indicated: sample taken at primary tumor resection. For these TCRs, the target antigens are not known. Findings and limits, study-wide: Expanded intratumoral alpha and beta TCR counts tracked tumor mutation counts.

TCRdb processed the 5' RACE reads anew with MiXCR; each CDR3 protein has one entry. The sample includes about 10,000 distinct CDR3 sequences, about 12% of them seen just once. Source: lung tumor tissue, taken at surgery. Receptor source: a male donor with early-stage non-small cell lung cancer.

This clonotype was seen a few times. CDR3 bases: TGCAGCGTTGGGGCGGGGTTTAATGAGCAGTTCTTC. Translated, it gives CSVGAGFNEQFF. V is TRBV29-1 and J is TRBJ2-1, with D perhaps TRBD2 (6 bases). The germline CDR1 and CDR2 sequences are SQVTM and ANQGSEA. The CDR3 extends over 12 amino acids. V lost 4 bases, J lost 7 bases, and 11 bases lay in between.

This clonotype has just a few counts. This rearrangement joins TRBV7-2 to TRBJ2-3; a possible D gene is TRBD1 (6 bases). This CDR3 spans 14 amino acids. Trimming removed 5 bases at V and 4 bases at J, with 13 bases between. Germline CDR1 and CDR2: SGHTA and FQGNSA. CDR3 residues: CASSRGQPADTQYF. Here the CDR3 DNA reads TGTGCCAGCAGCCGTGGACAGCCGGCAGATACGCAGTATTTT.

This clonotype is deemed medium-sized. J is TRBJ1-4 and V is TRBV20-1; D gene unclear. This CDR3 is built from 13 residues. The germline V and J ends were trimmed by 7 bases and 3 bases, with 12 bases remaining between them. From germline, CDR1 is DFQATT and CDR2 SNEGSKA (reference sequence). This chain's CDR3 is CSVKEGANEKLFF. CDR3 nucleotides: TGCAGTGTCAAAGAAGGTGCTAATGAAAAACTGTTTTTT.

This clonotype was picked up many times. In DNA form, the CDR3 reads TGTGCCAGTACTAGGAGGGGCTCCGCCACAGATACGCAGTATTTT. Translating gives CASTRRGSATDTQYF. This chain links TRBV6-2 or TRBV6-3 with TRBJ2-3; possible D gene TRBD2, 6 bases. V was clipped by 9 bases and J by 2 bases, with 18 bases between them. The germline gives CDR1 MNHEY, CDR2 SVGEGT. The CDR3 contains 15 residues.

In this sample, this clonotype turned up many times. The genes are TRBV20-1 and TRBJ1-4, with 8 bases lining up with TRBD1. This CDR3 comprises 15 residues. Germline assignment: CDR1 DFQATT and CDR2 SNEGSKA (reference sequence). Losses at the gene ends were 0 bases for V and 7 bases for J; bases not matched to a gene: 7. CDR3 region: CSARDRGQASEKLFF. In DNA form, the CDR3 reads TGCAGTGCTAGAGATCGGGGACAGGCATCTGAAAAACTGTTTTTT.

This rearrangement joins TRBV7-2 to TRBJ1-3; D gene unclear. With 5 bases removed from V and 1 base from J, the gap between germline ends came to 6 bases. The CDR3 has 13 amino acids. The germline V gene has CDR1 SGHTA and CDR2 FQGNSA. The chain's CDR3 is CASSTVSGNTIYF. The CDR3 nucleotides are TGTGCCAGCAGCACGGTATCTGGAAACACCATATATTTT.

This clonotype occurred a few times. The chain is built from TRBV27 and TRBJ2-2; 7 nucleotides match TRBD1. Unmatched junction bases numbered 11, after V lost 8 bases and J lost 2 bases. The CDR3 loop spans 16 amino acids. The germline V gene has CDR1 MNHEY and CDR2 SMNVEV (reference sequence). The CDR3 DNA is TGTGCCAGCTCGCATTCGGGACAGATAAACACCGGGGAGCTGTTTTTT. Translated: CASSHSGQINTGELFF.

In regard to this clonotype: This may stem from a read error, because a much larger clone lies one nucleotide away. The CDR3 loop is CSVTPGQQTDTQYF. In nucleotides, the CDR3 is TGCAGTGTCACACCGGGACAGCAGACAGATACGCAGTATTTT. The chain recombines TRBV20-1 with TRBJ2-3, with TRBD1 matching 7 bases. Germline CDR1 reads DFQATT; CDR2 reads SNEGSKA (reference sequence). This CDR3 contains 14 residues. V was clipped by 7 bases and J by 3 bases; unmatched bases: 10.

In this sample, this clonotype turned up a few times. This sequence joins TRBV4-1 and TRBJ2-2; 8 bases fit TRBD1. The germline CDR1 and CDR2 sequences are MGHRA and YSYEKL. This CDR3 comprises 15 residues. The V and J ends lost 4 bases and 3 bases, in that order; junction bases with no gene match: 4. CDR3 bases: TGCGCCAGCAGCCTTGACAGGGGCGACACCGGGGAGCTGTTTTTT. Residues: CASSLDRGDTGELFF.

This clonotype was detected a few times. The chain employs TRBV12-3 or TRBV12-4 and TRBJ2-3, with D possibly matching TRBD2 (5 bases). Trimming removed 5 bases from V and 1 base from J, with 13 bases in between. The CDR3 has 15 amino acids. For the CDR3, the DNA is TGTGCCAGCAGTCCTTCTAGCAGAGGCACAGATACGCAGTATTTT. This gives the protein CASSPSSRGTDTQYF.

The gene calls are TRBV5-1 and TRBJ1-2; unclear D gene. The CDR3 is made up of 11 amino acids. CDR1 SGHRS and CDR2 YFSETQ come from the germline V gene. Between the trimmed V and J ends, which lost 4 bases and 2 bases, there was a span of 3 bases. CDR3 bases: TGCGCCAGCAGCGACAACTATGGCTACACCTTC. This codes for CASSDNYGYTF.

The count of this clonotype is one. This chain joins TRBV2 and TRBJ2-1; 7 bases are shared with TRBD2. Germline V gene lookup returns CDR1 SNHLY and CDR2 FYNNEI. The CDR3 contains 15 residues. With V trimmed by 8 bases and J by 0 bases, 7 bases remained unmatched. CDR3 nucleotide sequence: TGTGCCAGCCAGACTAGCTCGAGCTCCTACAATGAGCAGTTCTTC. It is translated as CASQTSSSSYNEQFF.

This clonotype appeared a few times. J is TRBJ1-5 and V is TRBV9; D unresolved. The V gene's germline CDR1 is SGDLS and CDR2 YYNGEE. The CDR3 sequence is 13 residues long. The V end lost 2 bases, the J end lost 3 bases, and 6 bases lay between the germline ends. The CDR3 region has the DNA TGTGCCAGCAGCGTCGATATCAATCAGCCCCAGCATTTT. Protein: CASSVDINQPQHF.

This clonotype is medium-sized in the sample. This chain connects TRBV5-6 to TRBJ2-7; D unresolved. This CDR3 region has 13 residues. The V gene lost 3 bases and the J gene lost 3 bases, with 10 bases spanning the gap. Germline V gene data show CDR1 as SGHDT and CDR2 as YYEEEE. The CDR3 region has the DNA TGTGCCAGCAGCTATGGACGGTTCTACGAGCAGTACTTC. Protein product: CASSYGRFYEQYF.

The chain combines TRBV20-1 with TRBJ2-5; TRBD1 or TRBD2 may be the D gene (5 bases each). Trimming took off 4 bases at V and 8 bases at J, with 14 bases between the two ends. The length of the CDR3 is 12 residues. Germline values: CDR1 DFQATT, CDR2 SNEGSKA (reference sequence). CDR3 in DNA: TGCAGTGCTATCGGGGAGACAGAAACCCAGTACTTC. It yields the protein CSAIGETETQYF.

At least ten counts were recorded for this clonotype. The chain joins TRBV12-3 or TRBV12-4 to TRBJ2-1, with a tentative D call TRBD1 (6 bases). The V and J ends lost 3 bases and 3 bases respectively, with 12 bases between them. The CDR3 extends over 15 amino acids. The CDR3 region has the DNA TGTGCCAGCAGTTTTGTAGACAGGTACTACAATGAGCAGTTCTTC. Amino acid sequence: CASSFVDRYYNEQFF.

This CDR3 reads CSALIAGGSTGELFF. The CDR3 bases are TGCAGCGCCTTGATAGCGGGGGGAAGCACCGGGGAGCTGTTTTTT. This rearrangement joins TRBV29-1 to TRBJ2-2; 10 bases are a match to TRBD2. The CDR3 sequence is 15 residues long. Germline trimming cut 7 bases from V and 4 bases from J; bases unmatched to any gene: 9. From germline, CDR1 is SQVTM and CDR2 ANQGSEA.

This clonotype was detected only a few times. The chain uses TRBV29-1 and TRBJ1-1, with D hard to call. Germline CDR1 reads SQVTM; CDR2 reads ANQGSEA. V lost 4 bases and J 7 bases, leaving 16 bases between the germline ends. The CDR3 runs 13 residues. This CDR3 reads CSVAPGIEVEAFF. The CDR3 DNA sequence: TGCAGCGTTGCTCCGGGGATCGAGGTTGAAGCTTTCTTT.

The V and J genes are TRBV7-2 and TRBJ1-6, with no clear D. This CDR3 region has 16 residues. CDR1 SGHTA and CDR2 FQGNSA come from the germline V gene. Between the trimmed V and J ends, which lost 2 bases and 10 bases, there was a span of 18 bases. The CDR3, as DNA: TGTGCCAGCAGCTTACAACAGCCAACCTCCGGGTCACCCCTCCACTTT. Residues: CASSLQQPTSGSPLHF.

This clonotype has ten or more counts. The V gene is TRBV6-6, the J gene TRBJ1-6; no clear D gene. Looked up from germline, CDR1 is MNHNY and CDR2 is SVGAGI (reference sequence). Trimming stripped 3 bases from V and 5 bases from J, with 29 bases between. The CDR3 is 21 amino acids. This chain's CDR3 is CASSYSTERQLAIKNNSPLHF. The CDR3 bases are TGTGCCAGCAGTTATTCGACGGAGAGACAACTAGCCATAAAGAATAATTCACCCCTCCACTTT.

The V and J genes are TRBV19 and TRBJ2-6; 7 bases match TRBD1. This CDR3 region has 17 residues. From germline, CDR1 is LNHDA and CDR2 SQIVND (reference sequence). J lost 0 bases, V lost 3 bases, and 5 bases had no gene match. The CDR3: CASSIRGQYSGANVLTF. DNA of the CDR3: TGTGCCAGTAGTATTAGGGGGCAGTACTCTGGGGCCAACGTCCTGACTTTC.

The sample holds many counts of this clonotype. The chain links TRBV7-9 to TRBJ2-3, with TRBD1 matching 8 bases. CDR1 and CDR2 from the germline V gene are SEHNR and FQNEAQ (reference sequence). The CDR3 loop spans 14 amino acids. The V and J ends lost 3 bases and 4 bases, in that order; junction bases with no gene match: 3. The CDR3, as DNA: TGTGCCAGCAGCTTCGGACAGGGTGCAGATACGCAGTATTTT. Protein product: CASSFGQGADTQYF.

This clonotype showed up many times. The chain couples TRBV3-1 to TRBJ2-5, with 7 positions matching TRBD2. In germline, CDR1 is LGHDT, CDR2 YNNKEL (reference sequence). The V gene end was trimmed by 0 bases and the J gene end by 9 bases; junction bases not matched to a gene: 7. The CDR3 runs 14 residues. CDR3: CASSQELRAGAQYF. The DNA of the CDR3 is TGTGCCAGCAGCCAAGAATTACGCGCGGGGGCCCAGTACTTC.

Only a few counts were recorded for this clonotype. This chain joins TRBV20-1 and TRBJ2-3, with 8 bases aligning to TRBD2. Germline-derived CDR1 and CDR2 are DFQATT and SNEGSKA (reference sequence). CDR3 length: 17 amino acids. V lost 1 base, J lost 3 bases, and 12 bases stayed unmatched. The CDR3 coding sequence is TGCAGTGCTAGAGTGGTGGAAGGAGCGGGGGAAACAGATACGCAGTATTTT. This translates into CSARVVEGAGETDTQYF.

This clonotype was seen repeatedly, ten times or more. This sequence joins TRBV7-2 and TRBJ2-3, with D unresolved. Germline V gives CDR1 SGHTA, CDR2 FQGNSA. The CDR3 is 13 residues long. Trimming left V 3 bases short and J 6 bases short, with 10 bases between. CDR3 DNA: TGTGCCAGCAGCTTCGTTCCCGGGGATACGCAGTATTTT. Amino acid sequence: CASSFVPGDTQYF.

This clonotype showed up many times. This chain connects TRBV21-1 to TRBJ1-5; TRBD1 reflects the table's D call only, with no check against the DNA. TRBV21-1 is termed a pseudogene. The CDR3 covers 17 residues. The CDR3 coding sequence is TGTGCCAGCAGCAAAGATGAGGGACAAAGCAGCAATCAGCCCCAGCATTTT. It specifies CASSKDEGQSSNQPQHF.

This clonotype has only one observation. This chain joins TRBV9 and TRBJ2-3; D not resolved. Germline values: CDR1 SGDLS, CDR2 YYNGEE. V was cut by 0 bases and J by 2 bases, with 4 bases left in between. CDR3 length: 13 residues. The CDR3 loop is CASSVAPTDTQYF. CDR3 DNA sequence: TGTGCCAGCAGCGTAGCCCCCACAGATACGCAGTATTTT. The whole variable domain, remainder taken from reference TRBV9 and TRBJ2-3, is DSGVTQTPKHLITATGQRVTLRCSPRSGDLSVYWYQQSLDQGLQFLIQYYNGEERAKGNILERFSAQQFPDLHSELNLSSLELGDSALYFCASSVAPTDTQYFGPGTRLTVL.

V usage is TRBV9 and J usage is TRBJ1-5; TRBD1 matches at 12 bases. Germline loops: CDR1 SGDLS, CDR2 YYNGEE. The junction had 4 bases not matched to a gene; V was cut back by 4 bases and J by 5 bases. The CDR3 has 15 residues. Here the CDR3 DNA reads TGTGCCAGCAGCAGGGACAGGGGGCTTTATCAGCCCCAGCATTTT. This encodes CASSRDRGLYQPQHF. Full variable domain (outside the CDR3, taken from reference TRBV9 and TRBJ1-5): DSGVTQTPKHLITATGQRVTLRCSPRSGDLSVYWYQQSLDQGLQFLIQYYNGEERAKGNILERFSAQQFPDLHSELNLSSLELGDSALYFCASSRDRGLYQPQHFGDGTRLSIL.

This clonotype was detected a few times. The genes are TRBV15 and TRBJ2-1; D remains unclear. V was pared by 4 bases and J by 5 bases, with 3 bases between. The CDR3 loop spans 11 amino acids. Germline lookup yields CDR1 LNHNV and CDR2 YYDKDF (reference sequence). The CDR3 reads CATSNHNEQFF. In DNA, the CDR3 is TGTGCCACCAGCAACCACAATGAGCAGTTCTTC.

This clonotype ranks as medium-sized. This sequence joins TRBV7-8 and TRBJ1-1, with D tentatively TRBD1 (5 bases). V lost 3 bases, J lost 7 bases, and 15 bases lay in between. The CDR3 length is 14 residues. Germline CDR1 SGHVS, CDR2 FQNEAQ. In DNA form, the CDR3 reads TGTGCCAGCAGCTTCCCCATCGGACACAATGAAGCTTTCTTT. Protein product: CASSFPIGHNEAFF. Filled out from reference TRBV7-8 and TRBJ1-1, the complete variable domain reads GAGVSQSPRYKVAKRGQDVALRCDPISGHVSLFWYQQALGQGPEFLTYFQNEAQLDKSGLPSDRFFAERPEGSVSTLKIQRTQQEDSAVYLCASSFPIGHNEAFFGQGTRLTVV.